This is a list of T cell receptor beta chains from one sample in a study of cytomegalovirus exposure and HLA in healthy donors. The table came from immunoSEQ multiplex PCR; TCRdb's copy has only in-frame clones and leaves some out. The table records 220,000 or so clones, more than 60% of them present only once. Sequences were obtained from PBMCs. Receptors originate from a woman in her twenties or thirties in good health and CMV-seronegative. Both conserved end residues are trimmed from each CDR3. Where a row states a size, it is once, few, many or the class of an expanded clone; other rows omit it.

cdr3_length	v_call	clone_size	j_call	cdr3_aa
15	TRBV6-7	-	TRBJ2-5	ASSYSSRPAGEGTQY
14	TRBV6-6	-	TRBJ2-1	ASSYGASGGLNEQF
18	TRBV9	-	TRBJ2-3	ASSASRWGLPKRGTDTQY
12	TRBV5-5	-	TRBJ1-1	ASSLAGTGTEAF
15	TRBV7-8	-	TRBJ2-2	ASSQQQRQGARGELF
14	TRBV9	-	TRBJ2-1	ASSATTGVAGNEQF
11	TRBV2	-	TRBJ1-2	ASSEGVSRDYT
12	TRBV2	once	TRBJ2-7	ASRVQGANYEQY
11	TRBV19	once	TRBJ1-2	ASSPQGFYGYT
13	TRBV19	-	TRBJ2-2	ASSWLRGSTGELF
12	TRBV19	-	TRBJ2-2	ASGRTRNTGELF
11	TRBV7-6	few	TRBJ2-2	ASSLSYTGELF
11	TRBV5-6	-	TRBJ2-1	ASSSWESDLQF
11	TRBV6-1	-	TRBJ2-7	ASSPRGSAVQY
14	TRBV7-3	few	TRBJ2-1	ASSPPGTTKYNEQF
12	TRBV25-1	-	TRBJ1-4	ASKPSGVGEKLF
10	TRBV29-1	-	-	SALRGTYEQY
16	TRBV11-2	-	TRBJ2-5	ASRGGLAGRVGGETQY
13	TRBV11-3	-	TRBJ2-1	ASSLLGLPYNEQF
13	TRBV29-1	-	TRBJ2-7	SVEAGFSGSYEQY
13	TRBV28	-	TRBJ1-6	ASSPSRGGNSPLH
12	TRBV7-2	-	TRBJ2-2	ASSYLVRTGELF
13	TRBV15	-	TRBJ1-1	ATSVKLTLSAEAF
15	TRBV4-2	-	TRBJ2-4	ASSQGSGGGTKNIQY
10	TRBV6-1	-	TRBJ2-7	ASSVRGDEQY
12	TRBV10-2	-	TRBJ1-6	ASKLVSRESPLH
13	TRBV7-9	-	TRBJ2-1	ASSQTSGRANEQF
12	TRBV7-8	-	TRBJ2-3	ASSLSSGTDTQY
9	TRBV6-5	-	TRBJ2-1	ASSNGHVKF
12	TRBV11-2	few	TRBJ2-7	ASSLGPDSYEQY
14	TRBV19	-	TRBJ1-5	ASSSPGTGINQPQN
13	TRBV6-1	-	TRBJ2-7	ASSLGTGGGDEQY
11	TRBV11-3	few	TRBJ1-1	ASSLGGPGEAF
12	TRBV27	few	TRBJ1-1	ASSLSGGNTEAF
11	TRBV5-6	few	TRBJ1-3	ASSLGAGNTIY
12	TRBV5-1	-	TRBJ2-5	ASTSTAGQETQY
14	TRBV7-9	-	TRBJ2-2	ASSWRQGEGTGELF
13	TRBV6-5	-	TRBJ2-7	ASGFGQTLIYEQY
14	TRBV6-1	-	TRBJ1-1	AISDFSTGKNTEAF
14	TRBV5-4	once	TRBJ2-2	ASSSGTRANTGELF